These 20 T cell receptor beta chains share one sample of origin, sequenced in a study of OX40 agonist ivuxolimab in advanced cancers. Profiled with immunoSEQ multiplex PCR; TCRdb holds only in-frame clones, not every one. The sample has tens of thousands of clones; around 80% are singletons. The sequencing here drew on CD4+ or CD8+ T cells sorted from blood, taken in a trial of the OX40 agonist ivuxolimab. All receptors come from an adult with an advanced solid tumor such as melanoma, head and neck, liver or kidney cancer.

This rearrangement joins TRBV7-8 to TRBJ1-5; D remains ambiguous. Germline V lookup: CDR1 SGHVS, CDR2 FQNEAQ. CDR3 size: 15 residues. V lost 0 bases, J lost 2 bases, and 8 bases lay in between. CDR3 region: CASSLAWGGNQPQHF. In DNA form, the CDR3 reads TGTGCCAGCAGCTTAGCGTGGGGAGGCAATCAGCCCCAGCATTTT.

CDR3 protein: CASSLAASGIGGELFF. CDR3 DNA sequence: TGCGCCAGCAGCTTGGCGGCTAGCGGGATTGGCGGGGAGCTGTTTTTT. The rearrangement links TRBV5-1 to TRBJ2-2; TRBD2 matches at 9 bases. Germline lookup yields CDR1 SGHRS and CDR2 YFSETQ. The CDR3 runs to 16 residues. Germline trimming cut 0 bases from V and 7 bases from J; bases unmatched to any gene: 7.

This clone was counted once. The V call is TRBV9, the J call TRBJ2-2; tentative D call: TRBD1 (5 bases). V was shortened by 3 bases and J by 7 bases, with 10 bases between the two germline ends. Germline CDR1 and CDR2: SGDLS and YYNGEE. The CDR3 sequence is 13 residues long. CDR3 in DNA: TGTGCCAGCAGCGCCCACCAGGGCGGGGAGCTGTTTTTT. Residues: CASSAHQGGELFF.

The chain has TRBV5-8 and TRBJ1-5, with D hard to call. The germline V gene has CDR1 SGHTS and CDR2 YDEGEE. The V gene lost 3 bases and the J gene lost 5 bases, with 9 bases spanning the gap. The CDR3 covers 13 residues. The CDR3 nucleotides read TGTGCCAGCAGCTCAACCTACGATCAGCCCCAGCATTTT. The encoded protein is CASSSTYDQPQHF.

The table lists this clone with many counts. The rearrangement links TRBV4-2 to TRBJ2-5; D possibly corresponds to TRBD2 (5 bases). V lost 4 bases, J lost 7 bases, and 10 bases lay in between. The CDR3 loop spans 12 amino acids. CDR1 LGHNA and CDR2 YNFKEQ come from the germline V gene. The CDR3 DNA reads TGTGCCAGCAGCCCCCCAGGAGGGACCCAGTACTTC. This gives the protein CASSPPGGTQYF.

The chain recombines TRBV12-5 with TRBJ2-2, with 15 bases aligning to TRBD2. The germline V gene encodes CDR1 LGHNT and CDR2 FRNRAP. V was clipped by 1 base and J by 2 bases; unmatched bases: 14. This CDR3 has 22 residues. The CDR3 DNA is TGTGCTAGTGGTTTGGCTCCAACGTCGGGACTAGCGGGGGGCCTTAACACCGGGGAGCTGTTTTTT. The encoded protein is CASGLAPTSGLAGGLNTGELFF.

The V gene is TRBV2, the J gene TRBJ1-2; no clear D gene. Germline CDR1 and CDR2: SNHLY and FYNNEI. Deletions cut 3 bases from V and 7 bases from J, with 6 bases between. The CDR3 spans 11 residues. CDR3 loop: CASSEAGGYTF. Written as DNA, the CDR3 is TGTGCCAGCAGTGAGGCAGGTGGCTACACCTTC.

The rearrangement uses TRBV28 and TRBJ1-2; D is undetermined. Germline loops: CDR1 MDHEN, CDR2 SYDVKM. This CDR3 is built from 12 residues. V was cut by 3 bases and J by 8 bases, with 10 bases left in between. The CDR3 nucleotides are TGTGCCAGCAGTTTTCGGACGGAGGGCTACACCTTC. It translates to CASSFRTEGYTF.

The chain carries TRBV5-1 and TRBJ1-1; D perhaps matches TRBD1 (6 bases). CDR1 SGHRS and CDR2 YFSETQ come from the germline V gene. The CDR3 length is 13 residues. The V gene lost 1 base and the J gene lost 5 bases, with 9 bases spanning the gap. CDR3: CASSLLQGTEAFF. Written as DNA, the CDR3 is TGCGCCAGCAGCTTGTTACAGGGAACTGAAGCTTTCTTT. The whole variable domain, filled in from reference TRBV5-1 and TRBJ1-1, reads KAGVTQTPRYLIKTRGQQVTLSCSPISGHRSVSWYQQTPGQGLQFLFEYFSETQRNKGNFPGRFSGRQFSNSRSEMNVSTLELGDSALYLCASSLLQGTEAFFGQGTRLTVV.

This chain uses TRBV27 with TRBJ2-5, with TRBD2 matching over 9 bases. The CDR3 covers 15 residues. Germline lookup yields CDR1 MNHEY and CDR2 SMNVEV (reference sequence). V shed 1 base and J 2 bases; nucleotides not matched to a gene: 2. CDR3 nucleotides: TGTGCCAGCAGTTTATTGACTAGCGGTCAAGAGACCCAGTACTTC. Protein sequence: CASSLLTSGQETQYF.

This clone came up a few times. This rearrangement joins TRBV6-5 to TRBJ1-5, with D perhaps TRBD1 (5 bases). Germline-derived CDR1 and CDR2 are MNHEY and SVGAGI. The CDR3 has 14 amino acids. The V and J ends lost 5 bases and 5 bases respectively, with 13 bases between them. The CDR3 nucleotides are TGTGCCAGCAGTCCCCGGGGAGGGGATCAGCCCCAGCATTTT. It is translated as CASSPRGGDQPQHF.

The V and J genes are TRBV7-9 and TRBJ1-1, with D unresolved. The CDR3 runs 15 residues. Germline CDR1 reads SEHNR; CDR2 reads FQNEAQ (reference sequence). Trimming took off 1 base at V and 0 bases at J, with 9 bases between the two ends. CDR3 loop: CASSLGGQVNTEAFF. The CDR3 region has the DNA TGTGCCAGCAGCTTAGGCGGCCAGGTGAACACTGAAGCTTTCTTT.

This clone was observed a handful of times. J is TRBJ2-7 and V is TRBV4-1; D is unresolved. This CDR3 is 14 amino acids long. V was trimmed by 1 base and J by 0 bases, leaving 7 bases between them. CDR1 MGHRA and CDR2 YSYEKL come from the germline V gene. For the CDR3, the DNA is TGCGCCAGCAGCCAAGTGGTTACCTCCTACGAGCAGTACGTC. This gives the protein CASSQVVTSYEQYV.

The gene calls are TRBV7-8 and TRBJ1-1, with 11 bases identical to TRBD1. Losses at the gene ends were 1 base for V and 5 bases for J; bases not matched to a gene: 3. The germline V gene encodes CDR1 SGHVS and CDR2 FQNEAQ. This CDR3 region has 15 residues. The CDR3 is CASSLEDRGRTEAFF. The CDR3 coding sequence is TGTGCCAGCAGCTTAGAGGACAGGGGGCGTACTGAAGCTTTCTTT.

This rearrangement joins TRBV19 to TRBJ1-6; 7 bases fit TRBD1. Germline values: CDR1 LNHDA, CDR2 SQIVND (reference sequence). This CDR3 has 15 amino acids. Germline trimming cut 3 bases from V and 10 bases from J; bases unmatched to any gene: 9. CDR3: CASSMGRTGTSPLHF. CDR3 DNA: TGTGCCAGTAGTATGGGCCGGACAGGCACGTCACCCCTCCACTTT.

The chain carries TRBV19 and TRBJ2-1; 10 bases are a match to TRBD2. The trim removed 3 bases at V and 4 bases at J, leaving 3 bases unmatched. The CDR3 sequence is 15 residues long. Per germline, CDR1 LNHDA and CDR2 SQIVND (reference sequence). CDR3 DNA: TGTGCCAGTAGTATGGGGACTAGCGCGTACAATGAGCAGTTCTTC. Translated: CASSMGTSAYNEQFF.

The table lists this clone with a count of one. CDR3 in DNA: TGTGCCAGCAGGGATACATACGAGCAGTACTTC. Amino acid sequence: CASRDTYEQYF. This chain connects TRBV6-5 to TRBJ2-7, with no clear D. CDR1 and CDR2 from the germline V gene are MNHEY and SVGAGI. The CDR3 runs to 11 residues. Between the trimmed V and J ends, which lost 6 bases and 4 bases, there was a span of 7 bases.

The chain joins TRBV28 to TRBJ2-7; a possible D gene is TRBD1 (6 bases). The germline CDR1 and CDR2 sequences are MDHEN and SYDVKM. CDR3 length: 14 amino acids. Trimming removed 5 bases at V and 3 bases at J, with 14 bases between. The CDR3 DNA is TGTGCCAGCAGTAGTCGGGCAGGGGACTACGAGCAGTACTTC. Amino acids: CASSSRAGDYEQYF.

The chain is built from TRBV27 and TRBJ2-1; TRBD2 matches 16 bases. The J segment lost 0 bases and the V segment lost 6 bases, leaving 2 bases of the junction unmatched. Germline-derived CDR1 and CDR2 are MNHEY and SMNVEV (reference sequence). The CDR3 runs to 17 residues. CDR3: CASRGLAGGISYNEQFF. In nucleotides, the CDR3 is TGTGCCAGCAGGGGACTAGCGGGGGGGATCTCCTACAATGAGCAGTTCTTC.

This clone was seen a few times. This rearrangement joins TRBV30 to TRBJ1-4; D gene unclear. This CDR3 region has 16 residues. Trimming removed 4 bases at V and 4 bases at J, with 19 bases between. Germline CDR1 and CDR2: GTSNPN and SVGIG (reference sequence). The DNA of the CDR3 is TGTGCCTGGAAGAGCCGGCTAGGGTTTGGTAATGAAAAACTGTTTTTT. It translates to CAWKSRLGFGNEKLFF.